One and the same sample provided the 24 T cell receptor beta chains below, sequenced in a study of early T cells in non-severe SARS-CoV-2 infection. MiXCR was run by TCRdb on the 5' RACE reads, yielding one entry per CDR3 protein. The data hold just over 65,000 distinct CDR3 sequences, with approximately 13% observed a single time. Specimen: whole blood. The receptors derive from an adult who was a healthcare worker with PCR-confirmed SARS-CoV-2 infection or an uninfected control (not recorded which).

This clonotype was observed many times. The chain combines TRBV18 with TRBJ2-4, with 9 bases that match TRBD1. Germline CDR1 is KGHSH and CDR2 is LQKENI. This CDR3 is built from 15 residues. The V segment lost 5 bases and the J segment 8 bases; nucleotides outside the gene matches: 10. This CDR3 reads CASSGQGSTTDIQYF. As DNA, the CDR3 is TGTGCCAGCTCAGGACAGGGGTCTACGACGGACATTCAGTACTTC.

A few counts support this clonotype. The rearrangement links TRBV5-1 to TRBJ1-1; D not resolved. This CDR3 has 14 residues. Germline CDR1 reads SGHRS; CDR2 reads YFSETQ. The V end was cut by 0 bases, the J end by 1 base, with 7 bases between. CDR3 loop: CASSLELGNTEAFF. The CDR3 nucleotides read TGCGCCAGCAGCTTGGAGCTGGGGAACACTGAAGCTTTCTTT. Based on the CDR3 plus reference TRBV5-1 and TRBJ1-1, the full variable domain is KAGVTQTPRYLIKTRGQQVTLSCSPISGHRSVSWYQQTPGQGLQFLFEYFSETQRNKGNFPGRFSGRQFSNSRSEMNVSTLELGDSALYLCASSLELGNTEAFFGQGTRLTVV.

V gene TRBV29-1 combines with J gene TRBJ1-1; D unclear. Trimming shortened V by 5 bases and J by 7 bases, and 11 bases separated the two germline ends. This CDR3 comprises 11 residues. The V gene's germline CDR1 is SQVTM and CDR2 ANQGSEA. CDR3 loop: CSVFGGNEAFF. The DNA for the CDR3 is TGCAGCGTTTTCGGAGGGAATGAAGCTTTCTTT.

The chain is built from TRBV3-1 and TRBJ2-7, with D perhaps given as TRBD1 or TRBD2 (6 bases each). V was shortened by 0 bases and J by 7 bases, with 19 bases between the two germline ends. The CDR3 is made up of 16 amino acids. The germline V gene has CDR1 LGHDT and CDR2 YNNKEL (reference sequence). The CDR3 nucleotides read TGTGCCAGCAGCCAAGAAAGCGGGCAGGGGCCCTTTGAGCAGTACTTC. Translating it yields CASSQESGQGPFEQYF.

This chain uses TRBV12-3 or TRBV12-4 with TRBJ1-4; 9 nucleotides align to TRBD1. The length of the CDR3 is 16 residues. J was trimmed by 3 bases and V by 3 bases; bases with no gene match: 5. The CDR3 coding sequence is TGTGCCAGCAGTTTCGGGACAGGGCGACCTAATGAAAAACTGTTTTTT. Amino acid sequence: CASSFGTGRPNEKLFF.

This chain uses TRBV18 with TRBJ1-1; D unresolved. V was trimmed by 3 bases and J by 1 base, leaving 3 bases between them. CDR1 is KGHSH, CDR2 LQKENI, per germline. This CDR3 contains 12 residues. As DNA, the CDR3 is TGTGCCAGCTCACCCGGGAACACTGAAGCTTTCTTT. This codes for CASSPGNTEAFF.

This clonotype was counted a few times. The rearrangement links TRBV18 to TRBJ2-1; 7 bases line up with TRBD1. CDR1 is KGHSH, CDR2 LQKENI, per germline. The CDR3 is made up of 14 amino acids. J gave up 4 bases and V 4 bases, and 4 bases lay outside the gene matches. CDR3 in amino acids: CASSRDSRYNEQFF. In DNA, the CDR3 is TGTGCCAGCTCACGGGACAGCAGATACAATGAGCAGTTCTTC.

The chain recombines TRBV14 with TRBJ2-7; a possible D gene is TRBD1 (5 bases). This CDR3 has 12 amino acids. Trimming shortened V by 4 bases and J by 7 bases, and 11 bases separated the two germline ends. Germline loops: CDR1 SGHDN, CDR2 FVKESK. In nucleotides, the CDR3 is TGTGCCAGCAGCCCGGACATCGGTGAGCAGTACTTC. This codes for CASSPDIGEQYF.

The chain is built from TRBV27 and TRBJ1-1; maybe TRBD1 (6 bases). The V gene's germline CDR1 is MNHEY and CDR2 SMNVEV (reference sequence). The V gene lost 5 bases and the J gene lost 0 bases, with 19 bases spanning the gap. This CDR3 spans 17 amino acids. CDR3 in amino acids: CASSRLPQGLMNTEAFF. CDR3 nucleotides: TGTGCCAGCAGTCGTTTACCCCAGGGGCTCATGAACACTGAAGCTTTCTTT.

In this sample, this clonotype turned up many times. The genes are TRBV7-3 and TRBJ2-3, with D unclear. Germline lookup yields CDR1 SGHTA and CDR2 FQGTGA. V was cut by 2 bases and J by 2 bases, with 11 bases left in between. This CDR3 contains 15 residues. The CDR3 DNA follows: TGTGCCAGCAGCTTACAAGCCAGCGACACAGATACGCAGTATTTT. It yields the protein CASSLQASDTDTQYF. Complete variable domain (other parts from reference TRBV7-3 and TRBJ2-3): GAGVSQTPSNKVTEKGKYVELRCDPISGHTALYWYRQSLGQGPEFLIYFQGTGAADDSGLPNDRFFAVRPEGSVSTLKIQRTERGDSAVYLCASSLQASDTDTQYFGPGTRLTVL.

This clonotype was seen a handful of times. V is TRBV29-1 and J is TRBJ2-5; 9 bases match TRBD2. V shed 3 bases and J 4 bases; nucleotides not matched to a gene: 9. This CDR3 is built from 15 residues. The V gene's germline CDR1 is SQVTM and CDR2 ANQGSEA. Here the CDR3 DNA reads TGCAGCGTTGACCCCGGGCTAGCGGGGCCAGAGACCCAGTACTTC. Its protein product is CSVDPGLAGPETQYF.

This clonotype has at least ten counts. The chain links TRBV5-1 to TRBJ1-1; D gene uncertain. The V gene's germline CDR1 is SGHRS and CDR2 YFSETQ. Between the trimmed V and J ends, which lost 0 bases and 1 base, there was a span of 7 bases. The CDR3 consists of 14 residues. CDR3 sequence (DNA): TGCGCCAGCAGCTTGGCGGCGGCGAACACTGAAGCTTTCTTT. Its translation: CASSLAAANTEAFF.

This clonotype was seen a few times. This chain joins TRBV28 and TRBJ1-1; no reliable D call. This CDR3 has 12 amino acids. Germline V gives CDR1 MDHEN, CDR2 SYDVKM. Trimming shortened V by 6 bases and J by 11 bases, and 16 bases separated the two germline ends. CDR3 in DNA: TGTGCCAGCAGCCCCCAGGCCCTTGAGGCTTTCTTT. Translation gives CASSPQALEAFF.

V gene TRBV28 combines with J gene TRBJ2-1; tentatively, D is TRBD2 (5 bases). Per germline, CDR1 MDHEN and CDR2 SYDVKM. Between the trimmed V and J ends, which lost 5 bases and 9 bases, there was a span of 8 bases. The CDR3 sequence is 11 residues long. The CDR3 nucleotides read TGTGCCAGCAGTCGGAGGCGTGAGCAGTTCTTC. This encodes CASSRRREQFF.

The CDR3 here is CSVGLAGGSGELFF. DNA for the CDR3: TGCAGCGTCGGACTAGCGGGAGGTTCTGGGGAGCTGTTTTTT. The chain carries TRBV29-1 and TRBJ2-2, with TRBD2 matching over 14 bases. J lost 8 bases, V lost 6 bases, and 5 bases had no gene match. Germline assignment: CDR1 SQVTM and CDR2 ANQGSEA. The CDR3 has 14 amino acids.

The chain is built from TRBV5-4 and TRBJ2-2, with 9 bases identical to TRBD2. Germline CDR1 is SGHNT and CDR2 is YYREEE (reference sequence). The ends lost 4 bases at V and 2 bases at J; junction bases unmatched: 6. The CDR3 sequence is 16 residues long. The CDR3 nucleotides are TGTGCCAGCAGCGGGGTAGCGGGAGCCAACACCGGGGAGCTGTTTTTT. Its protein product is CASSGVAGANTGELFF.

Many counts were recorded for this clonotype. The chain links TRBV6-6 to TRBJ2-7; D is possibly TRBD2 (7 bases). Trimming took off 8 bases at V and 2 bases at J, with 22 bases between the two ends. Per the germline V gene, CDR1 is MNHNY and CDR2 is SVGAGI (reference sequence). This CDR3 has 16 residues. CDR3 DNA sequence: TGTGCCAGCGAAAGCAGGCGTCAGCGGGACACCTACGAGCAGTACTTC. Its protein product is CASESRRQRDTYEQYF.

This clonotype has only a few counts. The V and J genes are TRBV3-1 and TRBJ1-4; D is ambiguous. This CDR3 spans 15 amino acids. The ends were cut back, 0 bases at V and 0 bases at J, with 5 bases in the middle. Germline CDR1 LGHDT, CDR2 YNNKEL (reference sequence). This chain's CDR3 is CASSQDPATNEKLFF. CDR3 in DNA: TGTGCCAGCAGCCAAGATCCGGCAACTAATGAAAAACTGTTTTTT.

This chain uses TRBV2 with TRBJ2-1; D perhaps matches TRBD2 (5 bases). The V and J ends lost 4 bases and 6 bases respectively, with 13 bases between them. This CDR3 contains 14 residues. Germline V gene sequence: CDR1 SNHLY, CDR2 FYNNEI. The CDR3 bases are TGTGCCAGCAGTGGGCTAGCAGCGTCCAATGAGCAGTTCTTC. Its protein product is CASSGLAASNEQFF. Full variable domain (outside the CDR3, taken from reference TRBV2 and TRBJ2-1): EPEVTQTPSHQVTQMGQEVILRCVPISNHLYFYWYRQILGQKVEFLVSFYNNEISEKSEIFDDQFSVERPDGSNFTLKIRSTKLEDSAMYFCASSGLAASNEQFFGPGTRLTVL.

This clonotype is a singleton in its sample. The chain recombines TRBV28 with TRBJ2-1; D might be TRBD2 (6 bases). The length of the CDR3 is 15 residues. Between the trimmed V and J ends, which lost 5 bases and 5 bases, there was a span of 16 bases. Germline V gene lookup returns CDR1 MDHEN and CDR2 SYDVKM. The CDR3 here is CASSQMAGSDNEQFF. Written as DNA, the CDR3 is TGTGCCAGCAGTCAGATGGCGGGATCAGACAATGAGCAGTTCTTC.

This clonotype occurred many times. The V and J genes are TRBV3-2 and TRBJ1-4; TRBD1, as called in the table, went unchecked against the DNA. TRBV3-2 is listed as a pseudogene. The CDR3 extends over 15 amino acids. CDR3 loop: CASSNEGQGIEKLFF. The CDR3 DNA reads TGTGCCAGCAGCAACGAGGGACAGGGCATTGAAAAACTGTTTTTT.

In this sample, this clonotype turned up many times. The CDR3 DNA is TGTGCCAGCAGTCTCGGAACAGGGGTTTCACCCCTCCACTTT. This sequence encodes CASSLGTGVSPLHF. The chain is built from TRBV28 and TRBJ1-6, with 7 bases fitting TRBD1. The CDR3 runs 14 residues. J lost 9 bases, V lost 5 bases, and 7 bases had no gene match. CDR1 is MDHEN, CDR2 SYDVKM, per germline.

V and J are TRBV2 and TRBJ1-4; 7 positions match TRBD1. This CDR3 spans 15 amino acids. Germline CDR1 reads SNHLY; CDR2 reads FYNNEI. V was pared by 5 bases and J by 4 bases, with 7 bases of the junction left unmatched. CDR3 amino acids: CASSPTGADNEKLFF. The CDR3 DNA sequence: TGTGCCAGCAGTCCTACAGGGGCAGATAATGAAAAACTGTTTTTT.

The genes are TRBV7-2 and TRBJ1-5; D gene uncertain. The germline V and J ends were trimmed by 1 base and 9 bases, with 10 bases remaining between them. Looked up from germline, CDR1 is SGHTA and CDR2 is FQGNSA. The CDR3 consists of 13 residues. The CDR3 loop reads CASSLEVPRPQHF. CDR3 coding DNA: TGTGCCAGCAGCTTAGAGGTCCCCCGGCCCCAGCATTTT.